This T cell receptor beta chain was found in a study of blood T cell repertoires in COVID-19. For the study at large: The origin of the acute and convalescent COVID-19 samples was the United States, Italy and Spain. T cells, B-cell-depleted T cells, or PBMCs supplied cDNA or gDNA.

Germline V gene sequence: CDR1 MGHRA, CDR2 YSYEKL. V shed 4 bases, J shed 8 bases, and the junction held 6 bases outside the gene matches. This CDR3 is built from 15 residues. Authors' methods: Reference gene primer amplification gave estimated nucleated cell counts. Using immunoSEQ multiplex PCR, the repertoire was profiled, and TCRdb retains in-frame clones only, with some absent. That table supplies the V and J calls and clone size; D and trimming were determined from the DNA. The table lists about 150,000 clones, around 87% of them singletons. The genes are TRBV4-1 and TRBJ1-4, with 11 bases identical to TRBD1. The TCR was taken from a man aged 45-60 years who had recovered from COVID-19. The sequenced sample consisted of peripheral blood. For the CDR3, the DNA is TGCGCCAGCAGCCGCGCGGGACAGGGGGAGGAAAAACTGTTTTTT. This codes for CASSRAGQGEEKLFF.